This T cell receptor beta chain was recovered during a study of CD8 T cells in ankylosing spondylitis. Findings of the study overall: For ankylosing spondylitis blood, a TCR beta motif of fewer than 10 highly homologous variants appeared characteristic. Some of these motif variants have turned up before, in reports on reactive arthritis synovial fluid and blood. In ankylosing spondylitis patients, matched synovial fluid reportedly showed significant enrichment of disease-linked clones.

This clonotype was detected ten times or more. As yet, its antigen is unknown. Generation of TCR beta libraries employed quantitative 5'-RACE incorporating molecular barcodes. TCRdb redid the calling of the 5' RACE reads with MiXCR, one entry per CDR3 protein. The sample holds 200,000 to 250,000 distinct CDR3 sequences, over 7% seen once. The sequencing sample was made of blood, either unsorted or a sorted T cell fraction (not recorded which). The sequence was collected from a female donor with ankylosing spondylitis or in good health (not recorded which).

The CDR3 loop is CASSQDVQESDTQYF. The CDR3, as DNA: TGCGCCAGCAGCCAAGATGTGCAGGAATCAGATACGCAGTATTTT. This chain uses TRBV4-3 with TRBJ2-3; D is undetermined. The V gene lost 0 bases and the J gene lost 4 bases, with 11 bases spanning the gap. Germline-derived CDR1 and CDR2 are LGHNA and YSLEER. The CDR3 contains 15 residues.